Listed here are 21 T cell receptor beta chains from one sample, sequenced in a study of beta chain features in type 1 diabetes. Expressed TCRB transcripts were sequenced because the isolated RNA had all been reverse transcribed beforehand. Assay used: immunoSEQ multiplex PCR; TCRdb lists only in-frame clones, some missing. Of 400,000 to 500,000 clones in the sample, approximately 14% were seen once. The sample consisted of naive CD4+ T cells from blood. Receptor source: a man aged 25-40 years in good health.

The sample holds a few counts of this clone. The genes are TRBV10-3 and TRBJ1-1; D may be TRBD1 (6 bases). The CDR3 spans 15 residues. CDR1 and CDR2 (germline): ENHRY, SYGVKD. V was pared by 7 bases and J by 5 bases, with 20 bases between. The CDR3 DNA reads TGTGCCATCACCCAGGTTAGGGGGGCGGGTACTGAAGCTTTCTTT. Its translation: CAITQVRGAGTEAFF.

The V gene is TRBV14, the J gene TRBJ2-7; 7 bases agree with TRBD1. Per germline, CDR1 SGHDN and CDR2 FVKESK. Trimming removed 0 bases from V and 4 bases from J; junction bases left unmatched: 9. CDR3 length: 16 amino acids. The CDR3 sequence is CASSQDQGQINYEQYF. CDR3 in DNA: TGTGCCAGCAGCCAAGACCAGGGACAGATTAATTACGAGCAGTACTTC.

In its sample, this clone was seen a few times. The chain joins TRBV18 to TRBJ2-3; D gene uncertain. V shed 2 bases and J shed 4 bases, with 4 bases lying between them. The CDR3 totals 12 residues. Germline V CDR1 and CDR2: KGHSH, LQKENI. CDR3 residues: CASSPKADTQYF. CDR3 DNA: TGTGCCAGCTCACCAAAGGCAGATACGCAGTATTTT.

This clone appeared a few times. The chain uses TRBV7-2 and TRBJ2-4; 9 bases map to TRBD1. The junction had 3 bases not matched to a gene; V was cut back by 5 bases and J by 4 bases. This CDR3 contains 14 residues. Germline V gene sequence: CDR1 SGHTA, CDR2 FQGNSA. Here the CDR3 DNA reads TGTGCCAGCAGCCCGGGACAGGGAAAAAACATTCAGTACTTC. Encoded protein: CASSPGQGKNIQYF.

This clone was seen only a few times. V gene TRBV20-1 combines with J gene TRBJ2-1, with D hard to call. CDR3 length: 11 residues. The germline V gene has CDR1 DFQATT and CDR2 SNEGSKA (reference sequence). Trimming left V 0 bases short and J 7 bases short, with 4 bases between. CDR3 bases: TGCAGTGCTAGAGACGGAAATGAGCAGTTCTTC. It specifies CSARDGNEQFF.

The rearrangement uses TRBV2 and TRBJ2-3; 8 bases are a match to TRBD2. V lost 4 bases, J lost 2 bases, and 5 bases stayed unmatched. The germline gives CDR1 SNHLY, CDR2 FYNNEI. This CDR3 is built from 15 residues. CDR3 sequence: CASSVTSAYTDTQYF. CDR3 in DNA: TGTGCCAGCAGTGTGACTAGCGCTTACACAGATACGCAGTATTTT.

This chain uses TRBV5-6 with TRBJ2-3; the D is unclear. The V end was cut by 1 base, the J end by 4 bases, with 10 bases between. Germline CDR1 and CDR2: SGHDT and YYEEEE. The CDR3 length is 14 residues. The CDR3 protein is CASSLYSEADTQYF. Written as DNA, the CDR3 is TGTGCCAGCAGCTTGTACAGCGAGGCAGATACGCAGTATTTT.

The chain uses TRBV6-5 and TRBJ2-7; D may match TRBD1 or TRBD2 (6 bases each). This CDR3 is 13 amino acids long. Germline V lookup: CDR1 MNHEY, CDR2 SVGAGI. Trimming removed 6 bases at V and 5 bases at J, with 14 bases between. The chain's CDR3 is CASRPGVADEQYF. The CDR3 DNA reads as TGTGCCAGCAGGCCAGGGGTAGCGGACGAGCAGTACTTC.

This clone appeared a few times. V and J are TRBV6-5 and TRBJ2-3, with 7 bases fitting TRBD1. The junction had 4 bases not matched to a gene; V was cut back by 0 bases and J by 7 bases. CDR1 and CDR2 from the germline V gene are MNHEY and SVGAGI. The CDR3 length is 14 residues. DNA of the CDR3: TGTGCCAGCAGTTACTCGAACAGGGGACATACGCAGTATTTT. Its translation is CASSYSNRGHTQYF.

This chain links TRBV7-2 with TRBJ2-5; no clear D gene. Deletions cut 5 bases from V and 5 bases from J, with 9 bases between. CDR3 length equals 12 residues. The V gene's germline CDR1 is SGHTA and CDR2 FQGNSA. The CDR3 sequence is CASSPGWETQYF. CDR3 nucleotide sequence: TGTGCCAGCAGCCCCGGATGGGAGACCCAGTACTTC.

The chain links TRBV29-1 to TRBJ1-2; D is undetermined. CDR3 length: 13 residues. Per germline, CDR1 SQVTM and CDR2 ANQGSEA. V lost 7 bases and J lost 4, with 16 bases in between. The CDR3 reads CSAKKGEGYGYTF. The CDR3 DNA is TGCAGCGCCAAAAAGGGCGAGGGCTATGGCTACACCTTC.

V gene TRBV29-1 combines with J gene TRBJ1-2; 9 nucleotides agree with TRBD1. The CDR3 loop spans 13 amino acids. CDR1 and CDR2 (germline): SQVTM, ANQGSEA. With V trimmed by 7 bases and J by 3 bases, 6 bases remained unmatched. As DNA, the CDR3 is TGCAGCGCCCAGGACAGGGGTTACTATGGCTACACCTTC. Amino acid sequence: CSAQDRGYYGYTF.

This CDR3 is CASSFLSGRFLGETQYF. The CDR3 DNA reads TGTGCCAGCAGCTTTCTTAGCGGGAGGTTTCTTGGGGAGACCCAGTACTTC. J is TRBJ2-5 and V is TRBV7-8; TRBD2 matches 10 bases. Losses at the gene ends were 3 bases for V and 5 bases for J; bases not matched to a gene: 12. The V gene's germline CDR1 is SGHVS and CDR2 FQNEAQ. The length of the CDR3 is 17 residues.

This clone was counted a few times. The rearrangement uses TRBV7-2 and TRBJ2-5, with D perhaps TRBD1 (5 bases). The V end lost 5 bases, the J end lost 0 bases, and 7 bases lay between the germline ends. This CDR3 has 13 amino acids. Germline values: CDR1 SGHTA, CDR2 FQGNSA. For the CDR3, the DNA is TGTGCCAGCAGCAAGGGGTACCAAGAGACCCAGTACTTC. Protein: CASSKGYQETQYF.

This clone was observed once. V usage is TRBV25-1 and J usage is TRBJ1-6; D perhaps matches TRBD1 (6 bases). Deletions cut 2 bases from V and 14 bases from J, with 13 bases between. CDR3 size: 13 residues. From germline, CDR1 is MGHDK and CDR2 SYGVNS. CDR3: CASSEGWEGALHF. In DNA form, the CDR3 reads TGTGCCAGCAGTGAAGGGTGGGAGGGGGCCCTCCACTTT.

This chain uses TRBV20-1 with TRBJ2-5; no clear D gene. This CDR3 has 11 residues. Germline CDR1 and CDR2: DFQATT and SNEGSKA (reference sequence). Trimming cost V 3 bases and J 3 bases, with 5 bases left between them. This CDR3 reads CSASREETQYF. CDR3 coding DNA: TGCAGTGCTAGCCGCGAAGAGACCCAGTACTTC.

V is TRBV4-1 and J is TRBJ1-2; D is uncertain. This CDR3 spans 15 amino acids. Germline CDR1 MGHRA, CDR2 YSYEKL. V gave up 1 base and J gave up 5 bases, with 14 bases separating them. This chain's CDR3 is CASSQVGETYYGYTF. The DNA of the CDR3 is TGCGCCAGCAGCCAAGTAGGAGAAACCTATTATGGCTACACCTTC.

This rearrangement joins TRBV6-6 to TRBJ1-1; no reliable D call. The germline V gene has CDR1 MNHNY and CDR2 SVGAGI (reference sequence). The ends were cut back, 4 bases at V and 10 bases at J, with 16 bases in the middle. The CDR3 has 13 amino acids. The CDR3 nucleotides are TGTGCCAGCAGTTGGTCGGAGGTCGCCGGAGCTTTCTTT. Its protein product is CASSWSEVAGAFF.

This clone was seen a handful of times. The chain combines TRBV11-1 with TRBJ2-5, with no clear D. This CDR3 contains 13 residues. The ends were cut back, 6 bases at V and 5 bases at J, with 13 bases in the middle. Germline CDR1 reads SGHAT; CDR2 reads FQDESV (reference sequence). The DNA of the CDR3 is TGTGCCAGCAGGGAGAATGCTTGGGAGACCCAGTACTTC. As protein: CASRENAWETQYF.

This clone was recorded a few times. This chain uses TRBV14 with TRBJ2-6, with 9 positions matching TRBD1. Trimming took 2 bases from V and 2 from J; bases not matched to a gene: 4. The V gene's germline CDR1 is SGHDN and CDR2 FVKESK. The CDR3 is 17 residues long. This chain's CDR3 is CASSQRTGGTGANVLTF. The CDR3 nucleotides read TGTGCCAGCAGCCAAAGAACAGGGGGCACTGGGGCCAACGTCCTGACTTTC.

This clone was observed a single time. V is TRBV6-1 and J is TRBJ1-2; D is perhaps TRBD1 (5 bases). Germline assignment: CDR1 MNHNS and CDR2 SASEGT. Trimming removed 2 bases at V and 6 bases at J, with 16 bases between. The CDR3 is 15 amino acids. CDR3 DNA: TGTGCCAGCAGTGAACGGGCTAGTGGGACGGATGGCTACACCTTC. Amino acid sequence: CASSERASGTDGYTF.